A selection of T cell receptor beta chains follows, all from one sample in a study of control samples from healthy donors and cancer patients. Profiling relied on immunoSEQ multiplex PCR, and the TCRdb table lists in-frame clones only, not all of them. Among some 150,000 clones listed, 90% to 95% were seen once. Input material: blood. The source is a man between 35 and 55 years old in good health. CDR3s include the opening cysteine and the closing phenylalanine or tryptophan. The order of the fields is D gene, V gene, clone size, J gene, CDR3 protein, CDR3 DNA. The D gene is left open where the match is weak. Clone size is not always given. Where it is, it says once, few, many or a class for expanded clones.

>.|TRBV29-1|.|TRBJ2-1
CSVEEYNEQFF
TGCAGCGTTGAAGAGTACAATGAGCAGTTCTTC
>TRBD1|TRBV15|.|TRBJ1-2
CATSTDRGPNYGYTF
TGTGCCACCAGTACGGACAGGGGGCCTAACTATGGCTACACCTTC
>.|TRBV6-5|.|TRBJ1-4
CASRGGFRPEKLFF
TGTGCCAGCAGAGGGGGTTTCAGGCCCGAAAAACTGTTTTTT
>.|TRBV5-6|.|TRBJ2-3
CASSLLGPTLGADTQYF
TGTGCCAGCAGCTTGCTTGGCCCAACCCTGGGCGCAGATACGCAGTATTTT
>TRBD2|TRBV11-1|once|TRBJ2-1
CASSSLAGENEQFF
TGTGCCAGCAGCTCCCTAGCGGGAGAGAATGAGCAGTTCTTC
>TRBD2|TRBV5-6|.|TRBJ2-5
CASSLLAGTSIETQYF
TGTGCCAGCAGCTTGTTAGCTGGGACTAGTATAGAGACCCAGTACTTC
>.|TRBV10-3|.|TRBJ2-3
CAISESRGPNTDTQYF
TGTGCCATCAGTGAGTCCCGGGGGCCGAACACAGATACGCAGTATTTT
>TRBD1|TRBV28|.|TRBJ1-3
CASSTDRNSGNTIYF
TGTGCCAGCAGTACGGACAGGAACTCTGGAAACACCATATATTTT
>.|TRBV28|.|TRBJ2-5
CASSGDGQETQYF
TGTGCCAGCAGTGGGGACGGTCAAGAGACCCAGTACTTC
>TRBD2|TRBV5-4|.|TRBJ2-2
CASSLGSGGASVELFF
TGTGCCAGCAGCTTGGGTAGCGGGGGGGCCTCAGTGGAGCTGTTTTTT
>.|TRBV28|.|TRBJ2-7
CASSETGRPSYEQYF
TGTGCCAGCAGCGAAACAGGGCGACCCTCCTACGAGCAGTACTTC
>.|TRBV6-2/TRBV6-3|.|TRBJ2-1
CASSYDRWGSSIIDEQFF
TGTGCCAGCAGTTACGATAGATGGGGTTCGAGTATAATCGATGAGCAGTTCTTC
>TRBD1|TRBV7-9|.|TRBJ1-2
CASSLTGAGTF
TGTGCCAGCAGCTTGACAGGGGCGGGGACCTTC
>TRBD2|TRBV27|once|TRBJ2-7
CASSPQRLAGDPYEQYF
TGTGCCAGCAGTCCGCAACGACTAGCGGGGGACCCCTACGAGCAGTACTTC
>.|TRBV27|.|TRBJ2-5
CASSPRAPYQETQYF
TGTGCCAGCAGTCCCAGGGCACCTTACCAAGAGACCCAGTACTTC
>TRBD1|TRBV6-5|.|TRBJ2-5
CASRSGQGGETQYF
TGTGCCAGCAGGAGTGGACAGGGGGGAGAGACCCAGTACTTC
>.|TRBV24-1|.|TRBJ2-5
CATSDSRDPGETQYF
TGTGCCACCAGTGATTCCCGGGACCCCGGGGAGACCCAGTACTTC
>TRBD2|TRBV27|.|TRBJ2-2
CASTAPGLVNTGELFF
TGTGCCAGCACCGCACCGGGACTAGTGAACACCGGGGAGCTGTTTTTT
>.|TRBV9|.|TRBJ1-1
CASSAKGILNTEAFF
TGTGCCAGCAGCGCCAAGGGGATATTGAACACTGAAGCTTTCTTT
>TRBD1|TRBV5-8|.|TRBJ1-1
CASSYRTGATEAFF
TGTGCCAGCAGCTACCGGACAGGGGCCACTGAAGCTTTCTTT
>.|TRBV6-2/TRBV6-3|.|TRBJ2-1
CASSSPNWVVGYEQFF
TGTGCCAGCAGTTCCCCGAACTGGGTGGTGGGCTATGAGCAGTTCTTC
>.|TRBV27|.|TRBJ2-3
CASRRERGTDTQYF
TGTGCCAGCAGGAGGGAGAGGGGCACAGATACGCAGTATTTT
>.|TRBV19|.|TRBJ1-1
CASSIPWEGTEAFF
TGTGCCAGTAGTATCCCATGGGAAGGCACTGAAGCTTTCTTT
>.|TRBV18|.|TRBJ2-7
CASSPQGNHEQYF
TGTGCCAGCTCACCACAGGGAAACCACGAGCAGTACTTC
>.|TRBV6-2/TRBV6-3|.|TRBJ2-2
CASSYFRGVSNTGELFF
TGTGCCAGCAGTTACTTCAGGGGGGTCTCGAACACCGGGGAGCTGTTTTTT
>.|TRBV28|.|TRBJ2-5
CASSLPGEETQYF
TGTGCCAGCAGTCTACCAGGGGAAGAGACCCAGTACTTC
>.|TRBV24-1|.|TRBJ1-2
CAISSRNYGYTF
TGTGCCATCTCGTCCCGAAACTATGGCTACACCTTC
>TRBD1|TRBV7-8|.|TRBJ1-2
CASSFQGAYGYTF
TGTGCCAGCAGCTTTCAGGGGGCTTATGGCTACACCTTC
>.|TRBV21-1|.|TRBJ1-3
CASSKGGRGPGNTIYF
TGTGCCAGCAGCAAAGGCGGCAGGGGGCCTGGAAACACCATATATTTT
>.|TRBV5-5|once|TRBJ1-5
CASSLTEYSNQPQHF
TGTGCCAGCAGCTTAACAGAATATAGCAATCAGCCCCAGCATTTT
>.|TRBV10-3|.|TRBJ2-7
CAISDGYEQYF
TGTGCCATCAGTGACGGGTACGAGCAGTACTTC
>TRBD1|TRBV7-3|.|TRBJ1-2
CASSSGQAYGYTF
TGTGCCAGCAGCTCGGGACAGGCGTATGGCTACACCTTC
>TRBD1|TRBV9|once|TRBJ1-1
CASSPGTGNTEAFF
TGTGCCAGCAGCCCCGGGACAGGTAACACTGAAGCTTTCTTT
>.|TRBV28|.|TRBJ2-2
CASSLQGEGGELFF
TGTGCCAGCAGCCTCCAGGGGGAGGGCGGGGAGCTGTTTTTT
>TRBD2|TRBV7-9|.|TRBJ2-1
CASNIGLAGYNEQFF
TGTGCCAGCAATATCGGACTAGCGGGCTACAATGAGCAGTTCTTC
>.|TRBV4-1|.|TRBJ1-5
CASSHPRQANQPQHF
TGCGCCAGCAGCCATCCCAGACAGGCCAATCAGCCCCAGCATTTT
>TRBD1|TRBV5-4|.|TRBJ1-2
CASTVDRELTNYGYTF
TGTGCCAGCACCGTGGACAGGGAGCTCACTAACTATGGCTACACCTTC
>.|TRBV12-3/TRBV12-4|.|TRBJ2-2
CASSFLGNGELFF
TGTGCCAGCAGTTTTCTCGGAAACGGGGAGCTGTTTTTT
>.|TRBV7-6|.|TRBJ2-2
CASSVTGELFF
TGTGCCAGCAGCGTCACCGGGGAGCTGTTTTTT
>.|TRBV24-1|once|TRBJ1-4
CATSGGTAEKLFF
TGTGCCACCAGTGGTGGGACCGCCGAAAAACTGTTTTTT